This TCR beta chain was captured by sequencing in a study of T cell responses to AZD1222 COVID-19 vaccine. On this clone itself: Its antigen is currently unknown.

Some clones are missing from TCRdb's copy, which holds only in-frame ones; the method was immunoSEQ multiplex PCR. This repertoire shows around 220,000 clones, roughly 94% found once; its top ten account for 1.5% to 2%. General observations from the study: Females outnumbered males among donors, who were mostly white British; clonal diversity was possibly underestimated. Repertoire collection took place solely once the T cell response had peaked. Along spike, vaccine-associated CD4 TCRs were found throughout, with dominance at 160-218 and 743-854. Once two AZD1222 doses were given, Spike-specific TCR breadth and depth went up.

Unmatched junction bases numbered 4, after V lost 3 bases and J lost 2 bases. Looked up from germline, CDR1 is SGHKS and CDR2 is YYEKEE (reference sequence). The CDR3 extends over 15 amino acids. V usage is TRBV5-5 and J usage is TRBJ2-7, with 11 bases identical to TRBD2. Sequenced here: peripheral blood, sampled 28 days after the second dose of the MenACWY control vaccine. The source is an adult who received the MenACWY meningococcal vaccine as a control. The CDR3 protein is CASSWTSGFTYEQYF. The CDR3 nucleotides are TGTGCCAGCAGCTGGACTAGCGGGTTTACCTACGAGCAGTACTTC. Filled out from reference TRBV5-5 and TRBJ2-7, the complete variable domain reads DAGVTQSPTHLIKTRGQQVTLRCSPISGHKSVSWYQQVLGQGPQFIFQYYEKEERGRGNFPDRFSARQFPNYSSELNVNALLLGDSALYLCASSWTSGFTYEQYFGPGTRLTVT.